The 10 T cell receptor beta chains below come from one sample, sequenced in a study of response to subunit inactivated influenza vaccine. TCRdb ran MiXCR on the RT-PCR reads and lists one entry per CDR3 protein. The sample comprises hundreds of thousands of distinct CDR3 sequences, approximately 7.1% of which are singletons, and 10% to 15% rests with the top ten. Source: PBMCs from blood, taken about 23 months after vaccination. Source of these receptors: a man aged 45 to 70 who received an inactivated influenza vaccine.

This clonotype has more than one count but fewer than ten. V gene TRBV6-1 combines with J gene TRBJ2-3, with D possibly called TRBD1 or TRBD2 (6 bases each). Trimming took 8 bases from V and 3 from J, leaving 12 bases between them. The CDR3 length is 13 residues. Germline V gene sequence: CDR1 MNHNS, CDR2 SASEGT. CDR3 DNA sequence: TGTGCCAGCGGGGGGCAGGCAACAGATACGCAGTATTTT. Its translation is CASGGQATDTQYF.

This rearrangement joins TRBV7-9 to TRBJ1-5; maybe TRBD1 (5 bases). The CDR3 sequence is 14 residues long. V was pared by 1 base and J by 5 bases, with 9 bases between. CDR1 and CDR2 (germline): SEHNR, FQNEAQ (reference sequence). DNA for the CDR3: TGTGCCAGCAGCTTAGGGGGGATCGATCAGCCCCAGCATTTT. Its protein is CASSLGGIDQPQHF. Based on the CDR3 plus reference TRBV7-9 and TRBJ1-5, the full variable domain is DTGVSQNPRHKITKRGQNVTFRCDPISEHNRLYWYRQTLGQGPEFLTYFQNEAQLEKSRLLSDRFSAERPKGSFSTLEIQRTEQGDSAMYLCASSLGGIDQPQHFGDGTRLSIL.

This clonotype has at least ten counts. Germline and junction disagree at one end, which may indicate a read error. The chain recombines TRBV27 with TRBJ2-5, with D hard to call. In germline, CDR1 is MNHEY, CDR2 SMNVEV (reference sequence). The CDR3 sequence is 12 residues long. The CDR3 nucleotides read TGCGCCAGCAGCTTGTCCGGAGAGACCCAGTACTTC. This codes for CASSLSGETQYF.

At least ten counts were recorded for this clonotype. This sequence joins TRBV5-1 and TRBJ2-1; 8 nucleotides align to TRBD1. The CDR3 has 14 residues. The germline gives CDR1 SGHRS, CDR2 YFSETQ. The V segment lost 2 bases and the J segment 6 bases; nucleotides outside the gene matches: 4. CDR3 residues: CASSLGQGGNEQFF. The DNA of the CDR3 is TGCGCCAGCAGCTTAGGACAGGGCGGCAATGAGCAGTTCTTC.

CDR3 sequence: CASTTVNTEAFF. CDR3 nucleotide sequence: TGTGCCAGCACGACAGTGAACACTGAAGCTTTCTTT. The rearrangement links TRBV6-2 or TRBV6-3 to TRBJ1-1, with a weak D call TRBD1 (5 bases). This CDR3 is built from 12 residues. V was shortened by 7 bases and J by 0 bases, with 6 bases between the two germline ends. Germline V gene lookup returns CDR1 MNHEY and CDR2 SVGEGT.

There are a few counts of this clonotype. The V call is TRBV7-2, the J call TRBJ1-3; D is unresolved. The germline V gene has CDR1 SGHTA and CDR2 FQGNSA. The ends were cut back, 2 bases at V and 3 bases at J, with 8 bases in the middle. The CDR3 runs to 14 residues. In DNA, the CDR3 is TGTGCCAGCAGCTTAACCTCAAGTGGAAACACCATATATTTT. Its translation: CASSLTSSGNTIYF.

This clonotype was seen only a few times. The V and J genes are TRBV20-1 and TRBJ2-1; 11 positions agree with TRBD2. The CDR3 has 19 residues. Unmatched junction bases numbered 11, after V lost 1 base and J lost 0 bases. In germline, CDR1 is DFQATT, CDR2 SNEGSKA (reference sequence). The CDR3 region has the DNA TGCAGTGCTAGAGCACCGGGACTAGCGGTAAATAGCTCCTACAATGAGCAGTTCTTC. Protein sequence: CSARAPGLAVNSSYNEQFF.

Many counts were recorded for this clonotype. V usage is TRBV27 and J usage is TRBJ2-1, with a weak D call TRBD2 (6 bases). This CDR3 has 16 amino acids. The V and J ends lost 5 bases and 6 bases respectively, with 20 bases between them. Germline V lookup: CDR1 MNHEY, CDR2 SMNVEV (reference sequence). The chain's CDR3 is CASSPTLRLASNEQFF. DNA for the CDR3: TGTGCCAGCAGTCCGACGCTTCGGCTAGCGTCCAATGAGCAGTTCTTC.

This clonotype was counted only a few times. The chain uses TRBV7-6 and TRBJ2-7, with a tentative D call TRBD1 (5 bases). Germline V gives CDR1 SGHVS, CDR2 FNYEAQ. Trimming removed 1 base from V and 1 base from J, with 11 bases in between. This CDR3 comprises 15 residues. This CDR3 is CASSLGQGDSYEQYF. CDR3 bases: TGTGCCAGCAGCTTAGGGCAGGGTGATTCCTACGAGCAGTACTTC.

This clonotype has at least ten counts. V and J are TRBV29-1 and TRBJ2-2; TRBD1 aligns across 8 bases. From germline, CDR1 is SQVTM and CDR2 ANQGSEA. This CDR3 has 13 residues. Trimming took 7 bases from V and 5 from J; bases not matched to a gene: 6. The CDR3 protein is CSARTGGTGELFF. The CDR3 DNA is TGCAGCGCACGAACAGGGGGAACCGGGGAGCTGTTTTTT.